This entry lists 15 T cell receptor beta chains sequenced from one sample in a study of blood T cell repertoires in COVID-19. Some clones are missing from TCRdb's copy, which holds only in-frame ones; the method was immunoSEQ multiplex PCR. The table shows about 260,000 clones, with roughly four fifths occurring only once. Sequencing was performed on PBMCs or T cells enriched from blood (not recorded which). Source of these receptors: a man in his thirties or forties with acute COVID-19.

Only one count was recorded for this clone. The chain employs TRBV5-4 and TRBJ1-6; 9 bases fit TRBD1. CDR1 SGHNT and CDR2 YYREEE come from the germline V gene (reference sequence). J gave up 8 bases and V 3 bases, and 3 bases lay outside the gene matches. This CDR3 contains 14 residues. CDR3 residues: CASSWGQGDSPLHF. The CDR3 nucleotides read TGTGCCAGCAGCTGGGGACAGGGAGATTCACCCCTCCACTTT.

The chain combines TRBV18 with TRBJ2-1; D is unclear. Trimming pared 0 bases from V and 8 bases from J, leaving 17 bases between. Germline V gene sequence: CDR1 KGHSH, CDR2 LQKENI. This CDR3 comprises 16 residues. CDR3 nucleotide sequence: TGTGCCAGCTCACCACCCGGGTCTAGAAAGGTCGATGAGCAGTTCTTC. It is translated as CASSPPGSRKVDEQFF. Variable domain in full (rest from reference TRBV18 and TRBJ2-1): NAGVMQNPRHLVRRRGQEARLRCSPMKGHSHVYWYRQLPEEGLKFMVYLQKENIIDESGMPKERFSAEFPKEGPSILRIQQVVRGDSAAYFCASSPPGSRKVDEQFFGPGTRLTVL.

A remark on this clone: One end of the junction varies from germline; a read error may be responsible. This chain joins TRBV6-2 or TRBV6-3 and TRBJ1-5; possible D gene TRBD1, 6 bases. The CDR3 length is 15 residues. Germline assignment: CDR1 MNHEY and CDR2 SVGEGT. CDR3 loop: CATSSGGAGNQPQHF. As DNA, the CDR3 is TGTGCCACCAGTTCGGGGGGGGCCGGCAATCAGCCCCAGCATTTT.

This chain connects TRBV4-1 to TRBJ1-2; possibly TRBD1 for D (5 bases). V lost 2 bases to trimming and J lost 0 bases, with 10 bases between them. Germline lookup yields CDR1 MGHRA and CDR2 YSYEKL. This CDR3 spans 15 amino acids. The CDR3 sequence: CASSQWPDTNYGYTF. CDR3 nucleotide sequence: TGCGCCAGCAGCCAATGGCCGGACACTAACTATGGCTACACCTTC.

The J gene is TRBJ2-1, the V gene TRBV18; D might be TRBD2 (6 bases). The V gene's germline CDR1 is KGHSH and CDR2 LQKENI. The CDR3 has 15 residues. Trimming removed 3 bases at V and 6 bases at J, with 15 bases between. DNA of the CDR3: TGTGCCAGCTCACCCTCCTTGGGGGGAAGCAATGAGCAGTTCTTC. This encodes CASSPSLGGSNEQFF. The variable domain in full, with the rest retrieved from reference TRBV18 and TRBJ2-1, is NAGVMQNPRHLVRRRGQEARLRCSPMKGHSHVYWYRQLPEEGLKFMVYLQKENIIDESGMPKERFSAEFPKEGPSILRIQQVVRGDSAAYFCASSPSLGGSNEQFFGPGTRLTVL.

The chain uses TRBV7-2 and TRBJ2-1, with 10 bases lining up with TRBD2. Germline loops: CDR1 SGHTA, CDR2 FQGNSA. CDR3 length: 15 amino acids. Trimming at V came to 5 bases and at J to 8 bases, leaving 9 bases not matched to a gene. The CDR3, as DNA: TGTGCCAGCAGCCTCACTAGCGGGGTGGGGGATGAGCAGTTCTTC. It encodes CASSLTSGVGDEQFF.

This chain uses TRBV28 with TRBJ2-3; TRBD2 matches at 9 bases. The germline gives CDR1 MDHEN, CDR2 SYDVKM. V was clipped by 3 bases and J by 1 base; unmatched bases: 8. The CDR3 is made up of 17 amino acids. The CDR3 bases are TGTGCCAGCAGTTTTTTTTCCAGCGGGAGGCGCACAGATACGCAGTATTTT. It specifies CASSFFSSGRRTDTQYF.

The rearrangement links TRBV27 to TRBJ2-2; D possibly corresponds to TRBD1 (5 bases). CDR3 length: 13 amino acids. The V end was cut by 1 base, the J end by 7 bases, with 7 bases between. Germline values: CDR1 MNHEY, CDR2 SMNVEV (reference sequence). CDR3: CASSLFRGGELFF. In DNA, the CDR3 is TGTGCCAGCAGTTTATTTAGGGGCGGGGAGCTGTTTTTT.

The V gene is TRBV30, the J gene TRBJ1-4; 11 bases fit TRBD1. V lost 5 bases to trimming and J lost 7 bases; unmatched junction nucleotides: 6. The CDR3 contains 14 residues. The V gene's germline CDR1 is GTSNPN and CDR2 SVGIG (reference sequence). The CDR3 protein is CAWAGTGGFEKLFF. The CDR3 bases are TGTGCCTGGGCTGGGACAGGGGGTTTTGAAAAACTGTTTTTT. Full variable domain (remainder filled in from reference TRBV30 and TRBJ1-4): SQTIHQWPATLVQPVGSPLSLECTVEGTSNPNLYWYRQAAGRGLQLLFYSVGIGQISSEVPQNLSASRPQDRQFILSSKKLLLSDSGFYLCAWAGTGGFEKLFFGSGTQLSVL.

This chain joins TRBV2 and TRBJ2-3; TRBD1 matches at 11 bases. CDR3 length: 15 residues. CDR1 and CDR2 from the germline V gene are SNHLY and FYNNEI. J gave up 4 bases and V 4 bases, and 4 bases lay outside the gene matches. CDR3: CASSVPGQGADTQYF. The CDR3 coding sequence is TGTGCCAGCAGTGTCCCGGGACAGGGGGCAGATACGCAGTATTTT.

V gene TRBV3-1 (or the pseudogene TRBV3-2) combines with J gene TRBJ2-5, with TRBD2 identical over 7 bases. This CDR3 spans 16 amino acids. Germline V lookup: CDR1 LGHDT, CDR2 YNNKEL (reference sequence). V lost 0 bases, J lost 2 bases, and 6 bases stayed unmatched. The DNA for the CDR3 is TGTGCCAGCAGCCAAGAACAGGCTAGCGGACAAGAGACCCAGTACTTC. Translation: CASSQEQASGQETQYF.

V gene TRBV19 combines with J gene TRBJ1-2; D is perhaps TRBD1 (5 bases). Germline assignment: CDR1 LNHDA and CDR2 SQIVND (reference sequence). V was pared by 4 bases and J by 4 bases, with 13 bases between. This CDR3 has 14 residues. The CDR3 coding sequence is TGTGCCAGTAGTACAATTCCAGGGCCCTATGGCTACACCTTC. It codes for CASSTIPGPYGYTF.

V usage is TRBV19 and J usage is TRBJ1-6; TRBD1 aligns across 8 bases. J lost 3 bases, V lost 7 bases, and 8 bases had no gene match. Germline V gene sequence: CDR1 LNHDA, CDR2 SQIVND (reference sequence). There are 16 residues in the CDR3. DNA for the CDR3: TGTGCCAGTACAGGAAAAGACAGGGGCTATAATTCACCCCTCCACTTT. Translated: CASTGKDRGYNSPLHF.

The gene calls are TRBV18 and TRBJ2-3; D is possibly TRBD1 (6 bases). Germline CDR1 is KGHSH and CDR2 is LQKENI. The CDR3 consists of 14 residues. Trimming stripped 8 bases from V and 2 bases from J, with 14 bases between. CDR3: CASKGQSFTDTQYF. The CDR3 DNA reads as TGTGCCAGCAAAGGACAGTCCTTCACAGATACGCAGTATTTT.

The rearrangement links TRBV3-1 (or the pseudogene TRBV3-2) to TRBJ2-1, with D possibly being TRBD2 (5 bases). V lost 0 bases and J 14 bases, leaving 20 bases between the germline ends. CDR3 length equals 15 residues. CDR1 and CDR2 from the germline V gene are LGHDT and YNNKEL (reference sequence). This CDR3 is CASSQDGVRTSREFF. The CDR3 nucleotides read TGTGCCAGCAGCCAAGATGGGGTTCGTACTAGTCGGGAGTTCTTC.